This T cell receptor beta chain stems from a study of blood T cell repertoires in COVID-19 (dated by TCRdb to 2018 to 2020). A note on the overall study: Collaborator samples came from the United States, Italy and Spain and covered acute and convalescent phases of COVID-19. The material from the prospective study consisted of cDNA or gDNA derived from T cells, B-cell-depleted T cells, or PBMCs. Subjects who had been exposed to COVID-19, were actively infected with it, or had recovered from it provided the deeply sampled blood TCRbeta repertoires that made up the dataset. A freely available public database, intended as a resource for researchers studying the immune response to SARS-CoV-2, is where the repertoires were released. Samples came from the ongoing ImmuneRACE study (first 160 participants) plus 1,254 subjects from 6 global collaborators. Sample metadata almost always included a de-identified subject ID, COVID-19 status, age in years and sex. HLA class I and class II types, where available, came from metadata supplied by the sample provider rather than from assay-based typing. General study outcomes and caveats: How much clinical and demographic metadata was included differed by source and by participant, and the metadata was provided uncurated.

In the case of this clone: The antigen it binds to is not known. No clone much larger than this one lies a single base away; base qualities are absent.

TCRbeta CDR3 regions were amplified from genomic DNA by means of the immunoSEQ Assay, a bias-controlled multiplex PCR. The authors' pipeline ran thus. Within the assay, amplification of reference gene primers was used to estimate how many nucleated cells each sample contained. To quantify the absolute abundance of each unique TCRbeta CDR3 rearrangement, sequence reads were collapsed and filtered. Productive Simpson clonality was computed per sample as the square root of Simpson's diversity index over productive rearrangements. Imported from immuneACCESS, the table was reduced by TCRdb to in-frame sequences with V and J called. These copies leave out some clones; in studies compared against another copy, an unresolved V gene accounts for under half, and the cause of the remainder is not known. That table is the source of V, J and clone size, and D and trimming were worked out from the DNA. The sample yields tens of thousands of clones; about 91% were counted once. The ten largest clonotypes hold roughly 17% of the sample.

Collaborating institutions collected whole blood in K2EDTA tubes following their own protocols. Collaborator samples were shipped for TCRbeta analysis as frozen whole blood, isolated PBMCs, or DNA extracted from either sample type. In the germline V gene, CDR1 corresponds to SNHLY and CDR2 to FYNNEI. The CDR3 holds 16 amino acids from the cysteine to the phenylalanine. The retained sequence is limited to the CDR3, 48 bases, with the frame set at the first base. The germline V end is reduced by 6 bases and the J end by 0 bases; junction bases left unmatched: 7. The clonotype comes from a man between 65 and 85 years old with acute or convalescent COVID-19. The source material was peripheral blood. The V and J segments used are TRBV2 and TRBJ2-7, and 11 junction bases match TRBD2. CDR3 loop: CASRVAGGFLSYEQYF. The DNA is as follows: TGTGCCAGCAGAGTAGCGGGAGGGTTCCTCTCCTACGAGCAGTACTTC.